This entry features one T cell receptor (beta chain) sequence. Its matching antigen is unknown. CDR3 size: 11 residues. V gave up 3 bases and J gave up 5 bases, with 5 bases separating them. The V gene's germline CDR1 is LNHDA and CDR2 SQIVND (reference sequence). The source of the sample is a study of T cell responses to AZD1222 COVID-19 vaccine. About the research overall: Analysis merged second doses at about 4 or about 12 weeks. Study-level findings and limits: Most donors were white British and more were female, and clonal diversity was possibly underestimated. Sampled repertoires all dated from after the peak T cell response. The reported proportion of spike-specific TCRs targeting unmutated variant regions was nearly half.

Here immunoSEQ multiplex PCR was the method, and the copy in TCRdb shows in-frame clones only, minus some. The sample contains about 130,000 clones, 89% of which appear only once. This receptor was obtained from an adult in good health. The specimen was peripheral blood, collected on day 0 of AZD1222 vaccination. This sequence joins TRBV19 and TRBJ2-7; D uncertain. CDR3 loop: CASSILNEQYF. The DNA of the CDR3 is TGTGCCAGTAGTATTTTAAACGAGCAGTACTTC.